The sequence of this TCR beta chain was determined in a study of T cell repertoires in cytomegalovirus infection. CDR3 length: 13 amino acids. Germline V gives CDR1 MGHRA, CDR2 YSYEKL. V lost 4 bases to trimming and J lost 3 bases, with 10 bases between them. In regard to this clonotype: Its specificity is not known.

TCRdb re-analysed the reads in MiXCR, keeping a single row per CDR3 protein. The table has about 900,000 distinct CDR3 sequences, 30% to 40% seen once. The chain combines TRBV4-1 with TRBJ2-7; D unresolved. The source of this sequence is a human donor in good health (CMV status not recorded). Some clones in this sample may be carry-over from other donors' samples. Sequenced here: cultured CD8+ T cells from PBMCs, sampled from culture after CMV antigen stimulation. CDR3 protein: CASSPNEYYEQYF. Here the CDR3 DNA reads TGCGCCAGCAGCCCAAATGAGTACTACGAGCAGTACTTC.